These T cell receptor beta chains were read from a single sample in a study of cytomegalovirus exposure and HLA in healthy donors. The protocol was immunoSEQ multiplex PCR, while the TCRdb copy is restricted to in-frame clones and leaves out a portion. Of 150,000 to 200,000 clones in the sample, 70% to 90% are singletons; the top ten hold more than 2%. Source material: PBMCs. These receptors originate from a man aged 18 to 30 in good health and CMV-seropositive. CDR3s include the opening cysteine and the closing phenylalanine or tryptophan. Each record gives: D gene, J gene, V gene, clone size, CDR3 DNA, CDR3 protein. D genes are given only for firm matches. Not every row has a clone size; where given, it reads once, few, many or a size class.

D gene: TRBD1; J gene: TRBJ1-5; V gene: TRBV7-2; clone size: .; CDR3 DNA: TGTGCCAGCAGCTTAGGGTCAGGGGGCGGAGGACAGCCCCAGCATTTT; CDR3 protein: CASSLGSGGGGQPQHF
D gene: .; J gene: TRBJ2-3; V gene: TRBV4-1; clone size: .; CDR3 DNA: TGCGCCAGTACCCCGACAGGCTCTCTAAGCACAGATACGCAGTATTTT; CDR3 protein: CASTPTGSLSTDTQYF
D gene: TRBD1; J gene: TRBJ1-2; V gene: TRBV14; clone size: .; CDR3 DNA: TGTGCCAGCAGCCGGGACAGGGCTAACTATGGCTACACCTTC; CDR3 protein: CASSRDRANYGYTF
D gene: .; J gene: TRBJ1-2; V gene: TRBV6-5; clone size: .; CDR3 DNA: TGTGCCAGCAGTTTAGACAGAGCTAACTATGGCTACACCTTC; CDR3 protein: CASSLDRANYGYTF
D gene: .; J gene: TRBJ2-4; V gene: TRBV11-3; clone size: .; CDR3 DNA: TGTGCCAGCAGCCTGCCGGCGGGGAATCTAGCCAAAAACAGTCAGTACTTC; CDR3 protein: CASSLPAGNLAKNSQYF
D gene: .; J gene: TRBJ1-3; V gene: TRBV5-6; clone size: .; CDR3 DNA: TGTGCCAGCACCCGGAGTGGAAACACCATATATTTT; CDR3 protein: CASTRSGNTIYF
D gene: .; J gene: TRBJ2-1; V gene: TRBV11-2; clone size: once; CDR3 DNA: TGTGCCAGCAGCCTCTCCTATGAGCAGTTCTTC; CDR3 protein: CASSLSYEQFF
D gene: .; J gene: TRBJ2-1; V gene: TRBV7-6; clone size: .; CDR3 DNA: TGTGCCAGCAGCCCCTTCTCCGGGGGGCCGGGGGATGAGCAGTTCTTC; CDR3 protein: CASSPFSGGPGDEQFF
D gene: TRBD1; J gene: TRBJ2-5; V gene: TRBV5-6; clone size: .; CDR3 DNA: TGTGCCAGCAGCTTGGCCACCCAAACCGGGACAGTCAAAGAGACCCAGTACTTC; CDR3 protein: CASSLATQTGTVKETQYF
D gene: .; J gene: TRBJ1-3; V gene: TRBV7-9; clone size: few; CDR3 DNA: TGTGCCAGCAGTTTTCAGGGCGACCGTGGTGGAAACACCATATATTTT; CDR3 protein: CASSFQGDRGGNTIYF
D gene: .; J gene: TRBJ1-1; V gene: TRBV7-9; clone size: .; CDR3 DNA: TGTGCCAGCGATACCAGGGCGAACACTGAAGCTTTCTTT; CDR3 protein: CASDTRANTEAFF
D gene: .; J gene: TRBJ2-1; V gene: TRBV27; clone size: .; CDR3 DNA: TGTGCCAGCAGCTTAGCGCGGACTAACTACAATGAGCAGTTCTTC; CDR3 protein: CASSLARTNYNEQFF
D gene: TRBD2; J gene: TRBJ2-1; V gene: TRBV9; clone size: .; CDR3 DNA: TGTGCCAGCAGCGTACAAGGGACTAGCGGGGGCCGCTCCTACAATGAGCAGTTCTTC; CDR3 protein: CASSVQGTSGGRSYNEQFF
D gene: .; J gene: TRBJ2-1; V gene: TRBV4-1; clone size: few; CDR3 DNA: TGCGCCAGCAGCCTCGTTGTTCGGGGTTCCTACAATGAGCAGTTCTTC; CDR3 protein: CASSLVVRGSYNEQFF
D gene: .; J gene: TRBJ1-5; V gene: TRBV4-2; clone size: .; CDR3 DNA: TGTGCCAGCAGCCAAGGGGCCTATAGCAATCAGCCCCAGCATTTT; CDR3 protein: CASSQGAYSNQPQHF
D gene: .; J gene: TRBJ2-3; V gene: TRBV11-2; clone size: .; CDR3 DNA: TGTGCCAGCAGCGAGACTAGTTTTTCGCCAGATACGCAGTATTTT; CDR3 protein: CASSETSFSPDTQYF
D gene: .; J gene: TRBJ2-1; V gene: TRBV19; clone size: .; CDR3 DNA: TGTGCCAGTAGATCGGACAGTTGGAATGAGCAGTTCTTC; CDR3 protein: CASRSDSWNEQFF
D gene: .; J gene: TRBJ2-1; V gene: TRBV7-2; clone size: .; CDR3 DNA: TGTGCCAGCAGCCCGAGCTCCTACAATGAGCAGTTCTTC; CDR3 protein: CASSPSSYNEQFF
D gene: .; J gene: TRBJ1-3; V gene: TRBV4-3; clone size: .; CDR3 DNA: TGCGCCAGCAGCCACAGGCCAGAGAACACCATATATTTT; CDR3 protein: CASSHRPENTIYF
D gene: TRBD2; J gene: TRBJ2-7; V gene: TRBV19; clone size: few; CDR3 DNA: TGTGCCAGTAGTACCACAGCGGGGCTTCCCTACGAGCAGTACTTC; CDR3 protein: CASSTTAGLPYEQYF
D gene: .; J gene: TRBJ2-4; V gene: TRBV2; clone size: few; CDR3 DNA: TGTGCCAGCTTGAGTAGCTCGGCTGAAAACGTCATTCAGTACTTC; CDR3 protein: CASLSSSAENVIQYF
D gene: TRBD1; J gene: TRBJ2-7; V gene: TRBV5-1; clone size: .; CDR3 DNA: TGCGCCAGCAGCCGGGACGGGACAGGGATTTACTTC; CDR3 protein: CASSRDGTGIYF
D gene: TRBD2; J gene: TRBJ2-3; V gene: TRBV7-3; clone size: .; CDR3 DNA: TGTGCCAGCAGCTTAACGCGGGGGGGTTCAGATACGCAGTATTTT; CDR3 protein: CASSLTRGGSDTQYF
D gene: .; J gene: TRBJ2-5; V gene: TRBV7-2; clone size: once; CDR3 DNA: TGTGCCAGCAGAGGTCGGGTCGGGGAGACCCAGTACTTC; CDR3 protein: CASRGRVGETQYF
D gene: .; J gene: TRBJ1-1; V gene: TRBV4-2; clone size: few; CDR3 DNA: TGTGCCAGCAGCCATCCGTTGACAGTGAACACTGAAGCTTTCTTT; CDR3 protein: CASSHPLTVNTEAFF
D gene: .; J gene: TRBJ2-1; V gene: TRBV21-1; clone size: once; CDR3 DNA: TGTGCCCGTTCTCGAGGGCGTGAGCAGTTCTTC; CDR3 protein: CARSRGREQFF
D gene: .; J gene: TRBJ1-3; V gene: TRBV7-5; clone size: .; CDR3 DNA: TGTGCCAGAAGCCCGGGACACAGACAGATCGGAAACACCATATATTTT; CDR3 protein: CARSPGHRQIGNTIYF
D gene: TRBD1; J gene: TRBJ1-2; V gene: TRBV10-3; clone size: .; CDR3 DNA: TGTGCCATCAGTGAGTCCGGAGGGGGCTTTGGTGGCTACACCTTC; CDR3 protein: CAISESGGGFGGYTF
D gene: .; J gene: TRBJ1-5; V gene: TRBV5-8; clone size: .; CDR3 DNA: TGTGCCAGCAGCTTCTACAATCAGCCCCAGCATTTT; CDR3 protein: CASSFYNQPQHF
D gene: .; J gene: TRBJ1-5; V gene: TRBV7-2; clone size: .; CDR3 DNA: TGTGCCAGCAGCTTAGGGCGGAATCAGCCCCAGCATTTT; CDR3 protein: CASSLGRNQPQHF
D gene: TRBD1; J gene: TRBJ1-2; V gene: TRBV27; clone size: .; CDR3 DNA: TGTGCCAGCAGTTTATCGAGAAAGGGACAGGGGCATGGCTACACCTTC; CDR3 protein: CASSLSRKGQGHGYTF
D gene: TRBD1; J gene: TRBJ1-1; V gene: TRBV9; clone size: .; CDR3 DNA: TGTGCCAGCAGCGTAGGGGGACAGGGTGTGAACACTGAAGCTTTCTTT; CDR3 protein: CASSVGGQGVNTEAFF
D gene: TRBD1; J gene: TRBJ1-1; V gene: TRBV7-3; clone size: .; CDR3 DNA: TGTGCCGGCAGCTTAACAGGAGGCGGGACAGGGGTTGTGACTGAAGCTTTCTTT; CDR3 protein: CAGSLTGGGTGVVTEAFF
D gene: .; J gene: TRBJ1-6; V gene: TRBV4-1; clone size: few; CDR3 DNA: TGCGCCAGCAGCCATTCCCCCAACTCCTATAATTCACCCCTCCACTTT; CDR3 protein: CASSHSPNSYNSPLHF
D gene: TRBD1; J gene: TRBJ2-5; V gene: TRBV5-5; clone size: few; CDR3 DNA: TGTGCCAGCAGCTTGAGGACAGGGGGCGGGGAGACCCAGTACTTC; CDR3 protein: CASSLRTGGGETQYF
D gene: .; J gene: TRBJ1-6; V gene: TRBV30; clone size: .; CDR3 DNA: TGTGCCTGGATCTTCCAGGGGTCAAATTCACCCCTCCACTTT; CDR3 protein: CAWIFQGSNSPLHF
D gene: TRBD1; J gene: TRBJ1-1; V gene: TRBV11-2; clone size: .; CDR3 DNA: TGTGCCAGCAGCCTGACAGGGGGACGGGATGAAGCTTTCTTT; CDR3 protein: CASSLTGGRDEAFF
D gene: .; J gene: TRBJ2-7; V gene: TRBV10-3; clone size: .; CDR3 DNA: TGTGCCATCAGGGGGGAGGAAGGATTCTACGAGCAGTACTTC; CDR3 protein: CAIRGEEGFYEQYF
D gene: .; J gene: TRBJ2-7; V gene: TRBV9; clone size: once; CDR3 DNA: TGTGCCAGCAGCGTAGGGGCGCTTGGGGAGCAGTACTTC; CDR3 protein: CASSVGALGEQYF
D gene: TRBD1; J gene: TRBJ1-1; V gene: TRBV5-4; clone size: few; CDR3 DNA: TGTGCCAGCAGCTGGGGAGGGACAGGGTACACTGAAGCTTTCTTT; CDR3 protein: CASSWGGTGYTEAFF
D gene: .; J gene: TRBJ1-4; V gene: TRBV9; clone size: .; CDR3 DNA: TGTGCCAGCAGCGTAGGAAGGGGGTTTAATGAAAAACTGTTTTTT; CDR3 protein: CASSVGRGFNEKLFF
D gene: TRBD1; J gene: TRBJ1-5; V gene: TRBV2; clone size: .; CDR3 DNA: TGTGCCAGCAGGAAGGGGACAGGCGATCAGCCCCAGCATTTT; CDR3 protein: CASRKGTGDQPQHF
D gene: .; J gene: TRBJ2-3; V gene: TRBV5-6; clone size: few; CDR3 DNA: TGTGCCAGCAGCAAACTACTAGATACGCAGTATTTT; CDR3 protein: CASSKLLDTQYF
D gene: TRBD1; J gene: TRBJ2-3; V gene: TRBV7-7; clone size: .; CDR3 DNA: TGTGCCAGCAGCGTTACAGGGGGCGCGACAGATACGCAGTATTTT; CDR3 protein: CASSVTGGATDTQYF
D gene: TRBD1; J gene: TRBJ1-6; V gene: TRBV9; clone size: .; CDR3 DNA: TGTGCCAGCAGCCTAGGACAGGCGAGGGCTTCACCCCTCCACTTT; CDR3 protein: CASSLGQARASPLHF
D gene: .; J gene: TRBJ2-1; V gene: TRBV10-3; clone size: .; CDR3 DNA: TGTGCCATCAGTGTAGGGGACACCCTAGTACCCAATGAGCAGTTCTTC; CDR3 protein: CAISVGDTLVPNEQFF